This TCR beta chain was profiled in a study of blood T cell repertoires in COVID-19 (dated by TCRdb to about 2020). About the investigation overall: Samples from collaborators originated in the United States, Italy and Spain and spanned both the acute and convalescent phases of COVID-19. The material from the prospective study consisted of cDNA or gDNA derived from T cells, B-cell-depleted T cells, or PBMCs. Subjects who had been exposed to COVID-19, were actively infected with it, or had recovered from it provided the deeply sampled blood TCRbeta repertoires that made up the dataset. A freely available public database, intended as a resource for researchers studying the immune response to SARS-CoV-2, is where the repertoires were released. The samples were drawn from two sources: the first 160 participants of the ongoing ImmuneRACE study, and some 1,300 subjects contributed by 6 global collaborators. The sample metadata nearly always contained a de-identified subject ID, COVID-19 status, age in years and sex. HLA class I and class II types, where available, came from metadata supplied by the sample provider rather than from assay-based typing.

A note on this clone: No antigen is known for it. Base qualities are not provided; no much larger clone lies one nucleotide away.

Broader findings and caveats from the paper: The quantity of clinical and demographic metadata differed by source and by participant and was supplied without curation.

The collaborating institutions used their own protocols to collect whole blood in K2EDTA tubes. For TCRbeta analysis, collaborator samples were shipped as frozen whole blood, as isolated PBMCs, or as DNA extracted from either sample type. Its CDR3 holds 15 amino acids, cysteine through phenylalanine. Only the CDR3 DNA stays, 45 bases, in frame from base 1. Per the germline V gene (reference sequence), SEHNR is the CDR1 and FQNEAQ is the CDR2. Trimming leaves V shorter by 3 bases and J shorter by 8 bases, with the junction holding 9 bases beyond the gene matches. TCRbeta CDR3 regions were amplified from genomic DNA by means of the immunoSEQ Assay, a bias-controlled multiplex PCR. The original methods were these. Within the assay, amplification of reference gene primers was used to estimate how many nucleated cells each sample contained. Sequence reads were collapsed and filtered to measure the absolute abundance of every unique TCRbeta CDR3 rearrangement. For each sample, productive Simpson clonality was calculated by taking the square root of Simpson's diversity index across productive rearrangements. As stored in TCRdb, this immuneACCESS dataset retains in-frame rearrangements with V and J assigned. A fraction of the clones does not appear; measured against another copy, unresolved V genes explain less than half of the discrepancy, and the remainder lacks a known reason. V and J calls and clone size are as listed in that table; D and trimming were resolved from the DNA. This sample lists 210,000 or so clones; roughly 80% were detected once. The ten largest clones represent under 11% of the sample.

The rearranged segments are TRBV7-9 and TRBJ1-2, and TRBD1 matches 10 of the central bases. Sequencing used peripheral blood. The sequence was obtained from a woman aged 80 or older with acute or convalescent COVID-19. The CDR3 protein sequence reads: CASSFGTGVERGYTF. The bases read TGTGCCAGCAGCTTCGGGACAGGGGTGGAACGCGGCTACACCTTC.